One sample yielded the 29 T cell receptor beta chains listed below, sequenced in a study of blood T cell repertoires in COVID-19. Only in-frame clones appear in the TCRdb table, and some are missing; sequencing was by immunoSEQ multiplex PCR. This sample has about 260,000 clones, with about 89% found just once. The sequenced sample was peripheral blood. The receptors originated from a man aged 35 to 55 who had recovered from COVID-19.

The chain couples TRBV6-5 to TRBJ2-5; 13 nucleotides line up with TRBD2. In germline, CDR1 is MNHEY, CDR2 SVGAGI. V lost 2 bases to trimming and J lost 3 bases; unmatched junction nucleotides: 0. The CDR3 is 15 amino acids. The CDR3 loop reads CASSYGTSGEETQYF. The CDR3, as DNA: TGTGCCAGCAGTTACGGGACTAGCGGGGAAGAGACCCAGTACTTC.

The V call is TRBV29-1, the J call TRBJ1-5, with D possibly TRBD1 on 5 matching bases. This CDR3 contains 12 residues. Germline V CDR1 and CDR2: SQVTM, ANQGSEA. V was cut by 4 bases and J by 3 bases, with 7 bases left in between. CDR3 region: CSVGQNNQPQHF. CDR3 DNA sequence: TGCAGCGTTGGACAGAACAATCAGCCCCAGCATTTT.

This clone was seen only once. This chain links TRBV4-1 with TRBJ2-7, with 8 positions matching TRBD1. The CDR3 consists of 15 residues. Germline CDR1 and CDR2: MGHRA and YSYEKL. V was clipped by 5 bases and J by 6 bases; unmatched bases: 12. CDR3 amino acids: CASSYDSGQVGEQYF. The CDR3 DNA sequence: TGCGCCAGCAGCTATGATTCGGGACAGGTGGGCGAGCAGTACTTC.

V gene TRBV19 combines with J gene TRBJ2-3, with no clear D. This CDR3 has 14 amino acids. The germline V gene encodes CDR1 LNHDA and CDR2 SQIVND (reference sequence). V shed 3 bases and J shed 4 bases, with 11 bases lying between them. The CDR3, as DNA: TGTGCCAGTAGTATGGGTAATCAGGCAGATACGCAGTATTTT. Translating it yields CASSMGNQADTQYF.

In regard to this clone: Other DNA variants within this sample encode the same CDR3. This chain uses TRBV5-1 with TRBJ2-3; 9 positions match TRBD2. The germline V gene encodes CDR1 SGHRS and CDR2 YFSETQ. V shed 0 bases, J shed 0 bases, and the junction held 2 bases outside the gene matches. CDR3 length: 16 amino acids. This CDR3 is CASSLALAGSTDTQYF. As DNA, the CDR3 is TGCGCCAGCAGCTTGGCCCTAGCGGGAAGCACAGATACGCAGTATTTT.

The CDR3 nucleotides are TGTGCCACCCAACGGGGCCTCAGGACTAGCGGTGGAAAGACCCAGTACTTC. It encodes CATQRGLRTSGGKTQYF. The chain recombines TRBV7-3 with TRBJ2-5; 10 bases match TRBD2. CDR1 and CDR2 from the germline V gene are SGHTA and FQGTGA. Unmatched junction bases numbered 20, after V lost 10 bases and J lost 6 bases. This CDR3 contains 17 residues.

The chain has TRBV12-3 or TRBV12-4 and TRBJ1-1, with TRBD1 matching over 10 bases. V shed 3 bases and J 7 bases; nucleotides not matched to a gene: 2. The CDR3 is 13 amino acids. The CDR3 sequence: CASSFWDRGEAFF. In DNA, the CDR3 is TGTGCCAGCAGTTTCTGGGACAGGGGTGAAGCTTTCTTT.

The chain has TRBV12-5 and TRBJ1-1; TRBD1 might be the D (6 bases). The germline gives CDR1 LGHNT, CDR2 FRNRAP. V shed 1 base and J shed 11 bases, with 14 bases lying between them. The CDR3 is made up of 13 amino acids. CDR3 nucleotides: TGTGCTAGTGGTTTGGGACAGGCAAAAGTGGCTTTCTTT. Amino acids: CASGLGQAKVAFF.

The V call is TRBV11-1, the J call TRBJ2-1, with 8 bases identical to TRBD2. After removal of 5 bases from V and 7 bases from J, the junction contained 13 bases not matched to a gene. The CDR3 spans 16 residues. Germline CDR1 is SGHAT and CDR2 is FQDESV (reference sequence). The CDR3 loop is CASSQVVGRGTNEQFF. CDR3 in DNA: TGTGCCAGCAGCCAAGTGGTCGGGAGGGGGACGAATGAGCAGTTCTTC. The full variable domain, completed using reference TRBV11-1 and TRBJ2-1, is EAEVAQSPRYKITEKSQAVAFWCDPISGHATLYWYRQILGQGPELLVQFQDESVVDDSQLPKDRFSAERLKGVDSTLKIQPAELGDSAMYLCASSQVVGRGTNEQFFGPGTRLTVL.

V and J are TRBV6-5 and TRBJ2-7, with 9 positions matching TRBD1. Per germline, CDR1 MNHEY and CDR2 SVGAGI. The CDR3 runs to 14 residues. V was clipped by 5 bases and J by 6 bases; unmatched bases: 8. This CDR3 reads CASSLRDRAGEQYF. As DNA, the CDR3 is TGTGCCAGCAGTCTGCGGGACAGGGCTGGCGAGCAGTACTTC.

The chain joins TRBV10-3 to TRBJ2-1; 13 bases align to TRBD2. V was pared by 4 bases and J by 8 bases, with 11 bases of the junction left unmatched. There are 17 residues in the CDR3. Germline lookup yields CDR1 ENHRY and CDR2 SYGVKD. CDR3 amino acids: CAISGAGGTSGVYEQFF. CDR3 DNA sequence: TGTGCCATCAGTGGCGCAGGGGGGACTAGCGGGGTGTATGAGCAGTTCTTC.

The CDR3 is CASSYGQGAITDTQYF. The DNA of the CDR3 is TGTGCCAGCAGTTACGGTCAGGGGGCTATAACAGATACGCAGTATTTT. The chain recombines TRBV6-5 with TRBJ2-3; 8 bases are shared with TRBD1. The CDR3 consists of 16 residues. V lost 2 bases to trimming and J lost 3 bases; unmatched junction nucleotides: 7. Looked up from germline, CDR1 is MNHEY and CDR2 is SVGAGI.

The J gene is TRBJ1-2, the V gene TRBV30, with 8 bases that match TRBD1. J was trimmed by 5 bases and V by 5 bases; bases with no gene match: 7. Germline CDR1 and CDR2: GTSNPN and SVGIG (reference sequence). This CDR3 has 13 residues. The CDR3 nucleotides are TGTGCCTGGCGCAGACAGGGGATGTATGGCTACACCTTC. Protein: CAWRRQGMYGYTF.

This chain links TRBV6-5 with TRBJ1-1; D may be TRBD1 (5 bases). V lost 3 bases and J 5 bases, leaving 13 bases between the germline ends. There are 14 residues in the CDR3. Looked up from germline, CDR1 is MNHEY and CDR2 is SVGAGI. CDR3 DNA sequence: TGTGCCAGCAGTTATGGGGGGGGAGGGACTGAAGCTTTCTTT. Amino acids: CASSYGGGGTEAFF.

This chain uses TRBV19 with TRBJ1-1, with 8 bases aligning to TRBD1. The V segment lost 4 bases and the J segment 0 bases; nucleotides outside the gene matches: 13. The length of the CDR3 is 18 residues. In germline, CDR1 is LNHDA, CDR2 SQIVND (reference sequence). CDR3 in DNA: TGTGCCAGTAGTAATTTGGACAGGGAGTTCAATATGAACACTGAAGCTTTCTTT. This encodes CASSNLDREFNMNTEAFF.

The rearrangement joins TRBV9 to TRBJ2-1; no definite D call. Germline CDR1 is SGDLS and CDR2 is YYNGEE. There are 14 residues in the CDR3. Trimming cost V 0 bases and J 4 bases, with 8 bases left between them. CDR3 DNA: TGTGCCAGCAGCGTAGCCCTGAGGTACAATGAGCAGTTCTTC. Its translation is CASSVALRYNEQFF.

The J gene is TRBJ2-2, the V gene TRBV9; maybe TRBD2 (6 bases). Germline CDR1 SGDLS, CDR2 YYNGEE. The CDR3 covers 15 residues. Trimming took off 4 bases at V and 3 bases at J, with 13 bases between the two ends. CDR3: CASSPRDSHTGELFF. The CDR3 nucleotides read TGTGCCAGCAGCCCCCGGGACTCCCACACCGGGGAGCTGTTTTTT.

The chain employs TRBV30 and TRBJ2-1, with 15 bases lining up with TRBD2. V shed 2 bases, J shed 6 bases, and the junction held 8 bases outside the gene matches. Germline lookup yields CDR1 GTSNPN and CDR2 SVGIG (reference sequence). The CDR3 length is 17 residues. The CDR3 nucleotides are TGTGCCTGGAGTCGCGCTAGGACTAGCGGGAGGGCCAATGAGCAGTTCTTC. Translating gives CAWSRARTSGRANEQFF.

The V and J genes are TRBV5-1 and TRBJ1-4; 8 bases are a match to TRBD1. Per the germline V gene, CDR1 is SGHRS and CDR2 is YFSETQ. After removal of 1 base from V and 2 bases from J, the junction contained 10 bases not matched to a gene. This CDR3 contains 18 residues. CDR3 DNA: TGCGCCAGCAGCTTGACACAGGGGGGGCTTGGCACTAATGAAAAACTGTTTTTT. This encodes CASSLTQGGLGTNEKLFF.

This clone has ten or more counts. V usage is TRBV6-2 or TRBV6-3 and J usage is TRBJ2-1, with a weak D call TRBD2 (5 bases). CDR3 length: 15 residues. The ends were cut back, 5 bases at V and 12 bases at J, with 23 bases in the middle. Germline values: CDR1 MNHEY, CDR2 SVGEGT. CDR3 coding DNA: TGTGCCAGCAGTCCCGACAAGGAGGCCCCCATCATGCAGTTCTTC. Translating it yields CASSPDKEAPIMQFF.

The rearrangement links TRBV5-1 to TRBJ1-2; D may be TRBD1 (5 bases). Trimming cost V 4 bases and J 7 bases, with 20 bases left between them. This CDR3 is built from 15 residues. CDR1 and CDR2 from the germline V gene are SGHRS and YFSETQ. The CDR3 loop is CASSPIGGGLFGYTF. CDR3 DNA sequence: TGCGCCAGCAGCCCTATTGGGGGAGGGTTGTTTGGCTACACCTTC.

V is TRBV5-1 and J is TRBJ1-1, with TRBD1 identical over 11 bases. The junction had 5 bases not matched to a gene; V was cut back by 5 bases and J by 5 bases. CDR3 size: 14 residues. The V gene's germline CDR1 is SGHRS and CDR2 YFSETQ. The CDR3, as DNA: TGCGCCAGCAGTCCGGACAGGGGGCAGACTGAAGCTTTCTTT. Its translation is CASSPDRGQTEAFF. Using reference TRBV5-1 and TRBJ1-1 for the parts outside the CDR3, the full variable domain is KAGVTQTPRYLIKTRGQQVTLSCSPISGHRSVSWYQQTPGQGLQFLFEYFSETQRNKGNFPGRFSGRQFSNSRSEMNVSTLELGDSALYLCASSPDRGQTEAFFGQGTRLTVV.

This sequence joins TRBV12-5 and TRBJ2-1; 9 positions agree with TRBD2. The ends lost 3 bases at V and 7 bases at J; junction bases unmatched: 7. The CDR3 is 15 residues long. The germline gives CDR1 LGHNT, CDR2 FRNRAP. CDR3 coding DNA: TGTGCTAGTGGTTTAAGAAGCGGGAGGTCGAATGAGCAGTTCTTC. Translation: CASGLRSGRSNEQFF.

The sample holds one count of this clone. The chain links TRBV12-3 or TRBV12-4 to TRBJ2-7; 11 nucleotides line up with TRBD2. V was pared by 3 bases and J by 6 bases, with 1 base of the junction left unmatched. There are 13 residues in the CDR3. This chain's CDR3 is CASSFSGGGEQYF. CDR3 DNA sequence: TGTGCCAGCAGTTTTAGCGGGGGGGGCGAGCAGTACTTC.

The chain links TRBV11-3 to TRBJ2-1; a weak D match, TRBD2 (5 bases). The CDR3 runs 14 residues. Germline CDR1 and CDR2: SGHNT and YENEEA. V gave up 2 bases and J gave up 8 bases, with 13 bases separating them. The CDR3 coding sequence is TGTGCCAGCAGCTTACAGGCGGGCCCCTATGAGCAGTTCTTC. This sequence encodes CASSLQAGPYEQFF.

The V and J genes are TRBV19 and TRBJ1-2; 10 nucleotides align to TRBD1. From germline, CDR1 is LNHDA and CDR2 SQIVND (reference sequence). The CDR3 totals 15 residues. Trimming cost V 5 bases and J 4 bases; bases outside gene matches: 7. CDR3 nucleotides: TGTGCCAGTAGTGTCCGACAGGGGGCCGGCTATGGCTACACCTTC. Amino acids: CASSVRQGAGYGYTF.

This chain joins TRBV7-2 and TRBJ1-5; 7 bases align to TRBD1. The CDR3 loop spans 16 amino acids. V gave up 5 bases and J gave up 6 bases; unmatched junction bases: 13. Germline V gene lookup returns CDR1 SGHTA and CDR2 FQGNSA. CDR3 nucleotides: TGTGCCAGCAGCCCTTGGACAGGACAAGGGTCTCAGCCCCAGCATTTT. As protein: CASSPWTGQGSQPQHF.

The chain recombines TRBV11-2 with TRBJ2-1; D gene ambiguous. The length of the CDR3 is 14 residues. Germline assignment: CDR1 SGHAT and CDR2 FQNNGV. V lost 2 bases, J lost 3 bases, and 8 bases lay in between. CDR3 DNA: TGTGCCAGCAGCTTACGAGTCGGCTACAATGAGCAGTTCTTC. Translation: CASSLRVGYNEQFF.

The CDR3 DNA sequence: TGTGCCAGCCGACGACTAGCGGGGGGGCCCGGCACCGGGGAGCTGTTTTTT. Its protein is CASRRLAGGPGTGELFF. The chain carries TRBV6-4 and TRBJ2-2; TRBD2 matches at 14 bases. The CDR3 runs to 17 residues. V shed 8 bases and J 4 bases; nucleotides not matched to a gene: 9. The V gene's germline CDR1 is MRHNA and CDR2 SNTAGT.